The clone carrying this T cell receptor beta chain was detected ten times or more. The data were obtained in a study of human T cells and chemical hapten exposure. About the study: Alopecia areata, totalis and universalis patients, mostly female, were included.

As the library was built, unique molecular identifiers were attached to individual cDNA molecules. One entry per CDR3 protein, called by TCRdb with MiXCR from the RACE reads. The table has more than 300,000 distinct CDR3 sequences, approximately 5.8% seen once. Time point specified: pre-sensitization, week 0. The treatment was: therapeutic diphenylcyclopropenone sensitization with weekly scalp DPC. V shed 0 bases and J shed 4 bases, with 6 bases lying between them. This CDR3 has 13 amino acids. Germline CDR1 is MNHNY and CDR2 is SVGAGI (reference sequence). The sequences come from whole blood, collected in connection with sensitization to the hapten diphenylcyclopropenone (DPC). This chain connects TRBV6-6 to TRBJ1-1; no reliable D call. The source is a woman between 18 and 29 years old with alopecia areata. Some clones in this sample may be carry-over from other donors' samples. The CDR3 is CASSYSTGTEAFF. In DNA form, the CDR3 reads TGTGCCAGCAGTTACTCGACCGGCACTGAAGCTTTCTTT.